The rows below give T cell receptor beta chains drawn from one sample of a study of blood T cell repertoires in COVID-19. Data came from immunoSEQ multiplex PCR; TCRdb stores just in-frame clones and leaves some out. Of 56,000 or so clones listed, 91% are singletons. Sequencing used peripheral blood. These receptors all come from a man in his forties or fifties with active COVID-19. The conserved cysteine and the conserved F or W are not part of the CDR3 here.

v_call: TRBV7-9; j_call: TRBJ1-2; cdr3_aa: ASSLFGGNYGYT
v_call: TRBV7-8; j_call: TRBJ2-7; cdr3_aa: ASSLGGAGASYEQY
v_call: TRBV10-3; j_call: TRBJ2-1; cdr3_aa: AISDGAGGVYNEQF
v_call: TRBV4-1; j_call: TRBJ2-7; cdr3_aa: ASSHDAGTGLYEQY
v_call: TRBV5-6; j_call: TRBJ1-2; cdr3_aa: ASSLGRGGYGYT
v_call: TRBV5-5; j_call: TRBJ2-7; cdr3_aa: ASSPPAESGWGY
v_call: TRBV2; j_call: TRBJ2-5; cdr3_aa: ASSGDRVGTSGSHPSETQY
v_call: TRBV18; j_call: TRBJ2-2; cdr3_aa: ASSPIVGESSGELF
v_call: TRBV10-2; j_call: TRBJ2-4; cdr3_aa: ASSRTGSGKNIQY
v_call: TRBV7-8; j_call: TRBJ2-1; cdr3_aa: ASSSVAGSYNEQF
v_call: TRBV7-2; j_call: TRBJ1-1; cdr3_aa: ASSLVGQGNTEAF
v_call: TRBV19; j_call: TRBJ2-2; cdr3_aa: ASSSSGTGTKDGELF
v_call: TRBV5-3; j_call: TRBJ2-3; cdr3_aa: ARSSGQGFDTQY
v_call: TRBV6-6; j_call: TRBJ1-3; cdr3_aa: ASTLDRNYGNTIY
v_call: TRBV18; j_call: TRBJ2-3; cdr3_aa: ASSQRVSSTDTQY
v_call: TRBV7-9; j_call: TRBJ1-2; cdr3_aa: ASSLEEAGGSGYT
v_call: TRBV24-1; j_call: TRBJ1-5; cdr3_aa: ATCPPTGTNQPQH
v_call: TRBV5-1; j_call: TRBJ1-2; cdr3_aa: ASSGRQGGYGYT
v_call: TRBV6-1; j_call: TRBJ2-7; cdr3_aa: ASSDRVEQY
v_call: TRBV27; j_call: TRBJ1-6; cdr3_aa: ASSMRDRPNSPLH
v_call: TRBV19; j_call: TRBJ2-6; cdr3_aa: ASSMSRVSGANVLT
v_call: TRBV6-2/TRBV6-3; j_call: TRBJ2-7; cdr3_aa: ASSYPPGLANLRGEQY
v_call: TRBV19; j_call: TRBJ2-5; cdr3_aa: ASSNLAGARETQY
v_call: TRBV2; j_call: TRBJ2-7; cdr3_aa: ASSARQKNSYEQY
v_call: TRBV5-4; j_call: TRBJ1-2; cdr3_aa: ASSREQGNYGYT
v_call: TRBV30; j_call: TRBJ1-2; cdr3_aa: AWSSGLRYT
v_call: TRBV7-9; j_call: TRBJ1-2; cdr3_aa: ASSLYGINYGYT
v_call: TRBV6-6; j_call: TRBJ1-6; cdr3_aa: ASRGASGGTNSPLH
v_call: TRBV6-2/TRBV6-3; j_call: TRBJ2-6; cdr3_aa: ASSHPRDWTSGANVLT
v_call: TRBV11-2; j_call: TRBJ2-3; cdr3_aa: ASSQRGAGVNHTQY
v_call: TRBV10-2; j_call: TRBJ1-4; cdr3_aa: ASSEATSEKLF
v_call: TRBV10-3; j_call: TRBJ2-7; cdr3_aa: ATPPQWYEQY
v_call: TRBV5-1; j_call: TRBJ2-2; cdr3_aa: ASSLGSLNTGELF
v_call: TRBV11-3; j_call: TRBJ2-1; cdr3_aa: ASSLGVAGELFNEQF
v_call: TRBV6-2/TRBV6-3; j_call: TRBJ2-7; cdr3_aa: ASSYSARMLYEQY
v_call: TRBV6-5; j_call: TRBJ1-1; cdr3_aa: ASRNFMNTEAF
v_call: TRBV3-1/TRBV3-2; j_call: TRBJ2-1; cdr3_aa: ASSQVASGRNEQF
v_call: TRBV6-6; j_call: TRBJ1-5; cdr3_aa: ASTPGQGWDQPQH
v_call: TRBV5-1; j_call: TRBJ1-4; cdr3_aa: ASSLASSNEKLF
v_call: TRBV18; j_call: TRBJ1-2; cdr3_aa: ASSPSVSRLGYGYT
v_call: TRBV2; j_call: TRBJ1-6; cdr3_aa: ASSEAAQGARGSPLH
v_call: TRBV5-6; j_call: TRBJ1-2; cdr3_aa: ASSLTSGSGVYGYT
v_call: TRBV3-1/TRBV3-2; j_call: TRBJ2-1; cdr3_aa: ASTTSTRLARSSYNEQF
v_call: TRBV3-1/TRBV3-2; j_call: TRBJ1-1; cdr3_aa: ASSQGRYTEAF
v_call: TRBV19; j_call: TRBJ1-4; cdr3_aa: ASSIRDSANEKLF
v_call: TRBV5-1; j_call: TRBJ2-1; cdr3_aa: ASSLVAGETYNEQF
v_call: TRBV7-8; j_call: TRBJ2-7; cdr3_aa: ASSLSGSYEQY
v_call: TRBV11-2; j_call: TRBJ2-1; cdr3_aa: ASSLGAGKYNEQF
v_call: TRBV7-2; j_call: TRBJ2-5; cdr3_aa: ASRLARGAHQETQY
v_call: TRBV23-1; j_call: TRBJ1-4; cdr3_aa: AKGGGKLF
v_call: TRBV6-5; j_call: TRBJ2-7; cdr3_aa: ASGYRVAYEQY
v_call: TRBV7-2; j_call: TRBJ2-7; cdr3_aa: ASSLGSYSGEQY